This TCR beta chain was recovered during a study of cytomegalovirus exposure and HLA in healthy donors. Points from the study as a whole: According to reports, the classifier identified cytomegalovirus status with high specificity and sensitivity. An analysis was carried out at a later point. It showed that HLA-associated TCR beta chains were more clonally expanded than equally common non-associated chains.

PCR amplification relied on 60 Vbeta primers (plus 13 Jbeta primers). Clones were read by immunoSEQ multiplex PCR, and TCRdb kept only the in-frame ones, dropping some. The table includes 50,000 to 65,000 clones, less than 85% detected once. Germline V CDR1 and CDR2: MNHEY, SVGAGI. The CDR3 is 13 residues long. A note on this clone: Its antigen is undetermined.

The rearrangement links TRBV6-5 to TRBJ2-5; perhaps TRBD2 as D (5 bases). The J call may be faulty, since TRBJ2-7 better matches the DNA end. The specimen was PBMCs. This receptor was identified in a woman between 25 and 40 years old in good health and CMV-seronegative. The chain's CDR3 is CASSFQTTYEQYF. CDR3 DNA: TGTGCCAGCAGTTTTCAGACTACCTACGAGCAGTACTTC.